This TCR beta chain stems from a study of cytomegalovirus exposure and HLA in healthy donors. Whole-study results and caveats: A few CMV-associated chains were confirmed in vitro to be specific for CMV antigens.

It was with 60 Vbeta and 13 Jbeta primers that the PCR ran. Some clones are missing from TCRdb's copy, which holds only in-frame ones; the method was immunoSEQ multiplex PCR. The sample gives under 100,000 clones, around 70% of which show up once; approximately 15% is in the top ten. Germline lookup yields CDR1 SEHNR and CDR2 FQNEAQ (reference sequence). This CDR3 has 15 residues. As regards this clone: Antigen unknown.

The chain combines TRBV7-9 with TRBJ2-5; possible D gene TRBD2, 7 bases. TRBJ2-7 explains the end of the DNA better; the J call may be wrong. The sample consisted of PBMCs. This sequence was found in a woman aged 45 to 65 in good health and CMV-seropositive. CDR3: CASSLSSGGRYEQYF. DNA of the CDR3: TGTGCCAGCAGCTTATCGTCCGGGGGGCGTTACGAGCAGTACTTC.